This is a list of T cell receptor beta chains from one sample in a study of cytomegalovirus exposure and HLA in healthy donors. Repertoires were generated with immunoSEQ multiplex PCR, while TCRdb's copy carries only in-frame clones and drops some. The table has some 100,000 clones, roughly 88% seen once. The sequencing input was PBMCs. Receptor source: a woman under 30 in good health and CMV-seronegative. CDR3s include the opening cysteine and the closing phenylalanine or tryptophan. A D gene is named only where the DNA matches it firmly.

>.|TRBJ1-1|TRBV28
CASSLRTNTEAFF
>.|TRBJ1-6|TRBV4-3
CASSQGTGIYNSPLHF
>.|TRBJ2-7|TRBV5-1
CASRQGPGGGEQYF
>TRBD2|TRBJ2-5|TRBV19
CASSAGGMEETQYF
>TRBD1|TRBJ1-1|TRBV27
CATRDRGTEAFF
>.|TRBJ1-2|TRBV30
CAWSIGQGGYTF
>.|TRBJ1-5|TRBV6-6
CASSYRGSGQPQHF
>TRBD1|TRBJ2-1|TRBV19
CASSITQGENADYNEQFF
>.|TRBJ2-1|TRBV7-8
CASSLDPSFYNEQFF
>TRBD1|TRBJ1-5|TRBV2
CASSAFRTGVNQPQHF
>.|TRBJ2-7|TRBV5-6
CASSLANGRSYEQYF
>TRBD2|TRBJ2-7|TRBV7-8
CASSSIAGGSYEQYF
>.|TRBJ1-5|TRBV19
CASSPFAPSSNQPQHF
>.|TRBJ1-6|TRBV28
CASSTRRGYNSPLHF
>TRBD1|TRBJ2-7|TRBV4-1
CASSQVDRVREQYF
>TRBD2|TRBJ2-3|TRBV5-4
CASSFGLATDTQYF
>.|TRBJ2-6|TRBV19
CASSVGGPLSGANVLTF